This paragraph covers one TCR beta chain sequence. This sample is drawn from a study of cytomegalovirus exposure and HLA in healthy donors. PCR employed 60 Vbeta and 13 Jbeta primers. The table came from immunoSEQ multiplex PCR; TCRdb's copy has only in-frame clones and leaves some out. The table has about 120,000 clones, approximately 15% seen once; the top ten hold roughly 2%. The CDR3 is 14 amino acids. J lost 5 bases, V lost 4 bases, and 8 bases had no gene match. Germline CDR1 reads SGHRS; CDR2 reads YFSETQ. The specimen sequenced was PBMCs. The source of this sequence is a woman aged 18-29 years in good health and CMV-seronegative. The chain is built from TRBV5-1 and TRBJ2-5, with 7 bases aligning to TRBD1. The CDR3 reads CASSLRDSMETQYF. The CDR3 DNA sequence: TGCGCCAGCAGCCTACGGGACAGTATGGAGACCCAGTACTTC.